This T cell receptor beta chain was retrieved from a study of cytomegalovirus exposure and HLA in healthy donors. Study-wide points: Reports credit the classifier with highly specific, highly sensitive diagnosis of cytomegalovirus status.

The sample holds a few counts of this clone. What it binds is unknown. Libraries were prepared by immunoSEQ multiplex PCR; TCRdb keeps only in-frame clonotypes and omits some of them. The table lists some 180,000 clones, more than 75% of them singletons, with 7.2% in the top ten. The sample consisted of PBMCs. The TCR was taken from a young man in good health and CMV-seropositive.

The CDR3 DNA sequence: TGTGCCAGCAGCTCCCATGCCGGGGAGCTGTTTTTT. This sequence encodes CASSSHAGELFF. This rearrangement joins TRBV7-3 to TRBJ2-2; D gene unclear. Per germline, CDR1 SGHTA and CDR2 FQGTGA. This CDR3 has 12 amino acids. V dropped 4 bases and J dropped 6 bases, with 6 bases sitting between them.